This TCR beta chain was sequenced during a study of cytomegalovirus exposure and HLA in healthy donors. Turning to the study itself: From donors who were HLA-typed, an early data release held approximately 84 million unique TCRs.

As to this clone: Its antigen is not known.

Germline values: CDR1 SGDLS, CDR2 YYNGEE. There are 15 residues in the CDR3. Trimming cost V 3 bases and J 5 bases, with 17 bases left between them. PCR was performed using 60 Vbeta and 13 Jbeta primers. TCRdb keeps only in-frame clones here, not all; method: immunoSEQ multiplex PCR. This table has about 130,000 clones, around 83% appearing once. The study, taken as a whole, reports: Earlier results showed most TCR beta V segments being productive about 90% or about 30% of the time. Some V segments, TRBV6-2 and TRBV6-3 among them, were indistinguishable and were therefore excluded.

Sequences were obtained from PBMCs. This receptor was obtained from a girl between 2 and 10 years old in good health and CMV-seronegative. This sequence joins TRBV9 and TRBJ1-2; weak D call: TRBD1 (6 bases). This chain's CDR3 is CASSAWDTTGYGYTF. In DNA, the CDR3 is TGTGCCAGCAGCGCTTGGGACACGACGGGGTATGGCTACACCTTC.